Below are 21 T cell receptor beta chains sequenced from a single sample in a study of memory CD4+ T cells and cytomegalovirus serostatus. Assay: immunoSEQ multiplex PCR; the TCRdb copy retains only in-frame clones and omits some. There are 52,000 or so clones in the sample; 82% occur only once, and roughly 0.6% lies in the top ten. The sort gate was single viable CD3+CD4+CD8-CD45RO+ cells for memory CD4+ T cells. The sample consisted of memory CD4+ T cells from blood. Source of these receptors: an adult in good health and CMV-seronegative.

This chain joins TRBV6-1 and TRBJ2-1; 12 bases match TRBD1. The CDR3 runs to 15 residues. The J segment lost 8 bases and the V segment lost 3 bases, leaving 5 bases of the junction unmatched. The germline gives CDR1 MNHNS, CDR2 SASEGT. CDR3 loop: CASSDGGQGADEQFF. The CDR3 DNA sequence: TGTGCCAGCAGTGATGGGGGACAGGGGGCTGATGAGCAGTTCTTC.

Worth noting for this clone: Other DNA sequences of this sample code for an identical CDR3. The chain is built from TRBV6-6 and TRBJ1-1; D is unresolved. CDR1 and CDR2 (germline): MNHNY, SVGAGI (reference sequence). The CDR3 has 13 residues. V gave up 5 bases and J gave up 1 base, with 8 bases separating them. DNA of the CDR3: TGTGCCAGCAGTACCACTGGGAACACTGAAGCTTTCTTT. The encoded protein is CASSTTGNTEAFF.

This clone occurred a few times. The rearrangement links TRBV30 to TRBJ1-3; D is unclear. The CDR3 extends over 16 amino acids. V was pared by 4 bases and J by 2 bases, with 18 bases between. Germline CDR1 and CDR2: GTSNPN and SVGIG (reference sequence). The CDR3 bases are TGTGCCTGGACCTCTATAGGACGTATTGCTGGAAACACCATATATTTT. It encodes CAWTSIGRIAGNTIYF. Filled out from reference TRBV30 and TRBJ1-3, the complete variable domain reads SQTIHQWPATLVQPVGSPLSLECTVEGTSNPNLYWYRQAAGRGLQLLFYSVGIGQISSEVPQNLSASRPQDRQFILSSKKLLLSDSGFYLCAWTSIGRIAGNTIYFGEGSWLTVV.

This clone appeared a few times. This chain uses TRBV30 with TRBJ1-2, with D perhaps TRBD1 (6 bases). The CDR3 loop spans 13 amino acids. Trimming took off 7 bases at V and 4 bases at J, with 16 bases between the two ends. The germline gives CDR1 GTSNPN, CDR2 SVGIG (reference sequence). The CDR3 reads CAFAGGKGYGYTF. In nucleotides, the CDR3 is TGTGCCTTCGCCGGGGGCAAAGGCTATGGCTACACCTTC.

The chain has TRBV6-1 and TRBJ2-7; TRBD2 matches 7 bases. V dropped 7 bases and J dropped 0; count of bases not matched to a gene: 9. Germline assignment: CDR1 MNHNS and CDR2 SASEGT. This CDR3 has 15 residues. The CDR3 is CASTHGGTNSYEQYF. Written as DNA, the CDR3 is TGTGCCAGCACCCACGGGGGGACCAACTCCTACGAGCAGTACTTC.

This chain uses TRBV30 with TRBJ2-3, with 12 bases matching TRBD2. The V gene end was trimmed by 5 bases and the J gene end by 4 bases; junction bases not matched to a gene: 7. This CDR3 is 15 amino acids long. Germline V gene sequence: CDR1 GTSNPN, CDR2 SVGIG (reference sequence). The CDR3 here is CAWGVTSGGPDTQYF. The CDR3 nucleotides are TGTGCCTGGGGCGTAACTAGCGGGGGGCCAGATACGCAGTATTTT. The full variable domain, with the rest looked up from reference TRBV30 and TRBJ2-3, is SQTIHQWPATLVQPVGSPLSLECTVEGTSNPNLYWYRQAAGRGLQLLFYSVGIGQISSEVPQNLSASRPQDRQFILSSKKLLLSDSGFYLCAWGVTSGGPDTQYFGPGTRLTVL.

The rearrangement uses TRBV4-2 and TRBJ1-4; D not certain. The CDR3 sequence is 14 residues long. The ends were cut back, 0 bases at V and 3 bases at J, with 5 bases in the middle. The germline V gene has CDR1 LGHNA and CDR2 YNFKEQ. In DNA form, the CDR3 reads TGTGCCAGCAGCCAAGATAGGTCTAATGAAAAACTGTTTTTT. As protein: CASSQDRSNEKLFF.

This chain links TRBV28 with TRBJ1-5, with D perhaps TRBD1 (5 bases). The germline CDR1 and CDR2 sequences are MDHEN and SYDVKM. The CDR3 runs to 13 residues. V was shortened by 5 bases and J by 4 bases, with 9 bases between the two germline ends. CDR3 residues: CASSHGGNQPQHF. The CDR3 nucleotides are TGTGCCAGCAGTCACGGGGGGAATCAGCCCCAGCATTTT.

The gene calls are TRBV7-9 and TRBJ2-5; D gene ambiguous. This CDR3 comprises 12 residues. Germline V gene lookup returns CDR1 SEHNR and CDR2 FQNEAQ (reference sequence). Trimming removed 1 base at V and 5 bases at J, with 5 bases between. The CDR3: CASSLEDETQYF. The CDR3 nucleotides are TGTGCCAGCAGCTTAGAAGATGAGACCCAGTACTTC.

This clone showed up just once. The V and J genes are TRBV5-8 and TRBJ2-3, with D possibly TRBD1 on 5 matching bases. Deletions cut 0 bases from V and 10 bases from J, with 12 bases between. This CDR3 comprises 13 residues. Germline V gene data show CDR1 as SGHTS and CDR2 as YDEGEE. In DNA form, the CDR3 reads TGTGCCAGCAGCTTGGCCAATCCAGGGTCGCAGTATTTT. Translated: CASSLANPGSQYF.

This sequence joins TRBV14 and TRBJ2-1; D is unclear. Looked up from germline, CDR1 is SGHDN and CDR2 is FVKESK. CDR3 size: 12 residues. V lost 3 bases and J 4 bases, leaving 4 bases between the germline ends. The CDR3 nucleotides are TGTGCCAGCAGCCAGCGGTACAATGAGCAGTTCTTC. This gives the protein CASSQRYNEQFF.

This clone was seen a single time. The V and J genes are TRBV5-1 and TRBJ1-1, with D possibly TRBD1 on 5 matching bases. The V gene lost 4 bases and the J gene lost 5 bases, with 12 bases spanning the gap. This CDR3 is built from 13 residues. Germline V gives CDR1 SGHRS, CDR2 YFSETQ. CDR3 protein: CASSQGRLTEAFF. The CDR3 DNA reads as TGCGCCAGCAGCCAGGGACGATTAACTGAAGCTTTCTTT.

The chain couples TRBV5-1 to TRBJ2-1; D uncertain. The length of the CDR3 is 14 residues. Germline CDR1 reads SGHRS; CDR2 reads YFSETQ. The germline V and J ends were trimmed by 1 base and 6 bases, with 11 bases remaining between them. CDR3 coding DNA: TGCGCCAGCAGCTTGACCGGCTGGGGCAATGAGCAGTTCTTC. The encoded protein is CASSLTGWGNEQFF.

The chain combines TRBV5-4 with TRBJ1-1; D call uncertain. CDR1 and CDR2 (germline): SGHNT, YYREEE (reference sequence). The CDR3 covers 13 residues. The V end lost 0 bases, the J end lost 6 bases, and 9 bases lay between the germline ends. This CDR3 is CASSLEPLAEAFF. CDR3 in DNA: TGTGCCAGCAGCTTGGAACCGCTCGCTGAAGCTTTCTTT.

This clone has more than one count but fewer than ten. The chain has TRBV11-2 and TRBJ2-3; 7 bases fit TRBD1. This CDR3 spans 18 amino acids. V gave up 0 bases and J gave up 1 base; unmatched junction bases: 10. Per germline, CDR1 SGHAT and CDR2 FQNNGV. The CDR3 DNA reads TGTGCCAGCAGCTTAGATCACCAACAGGGGTACGGCACAGATACGCAGTATTTT. Its translation is CASSLDHQQGYGTDTQYF. The variable domain in full, completed from reference TRBV11-2 and TRBJ2-3, reads EAGVAQSPRYKIIEKRQSVAFWCNPISGHATLYWYQQILGQGPKLLIQFQNNGVVDDSQLPKDRFSAERLKGVDSTLKIQPAKLEDSAVYLCASSLDHQQGYGTDTQYFGPGTRLTVL.

This chain links TRBV5-6 with TRBJ1-2; tentatively, D is TRBD1 (6 bases). In germline, CDR1 is SGHDT, CDR2 YYEEEE. With 4 bases removed from V and 1 base from J, the gap between germline ends came to 14 bases. This CDR3 is built from 15 residues. The CDR3 region has the DNA TGTGCCAGCAGCCCGGGCGGGGGCGGTAACTATGGCTACACCTTC. Translation gives CASSPGGGGNYGYTF.

This clone was picked up one time. The CDR3 DNA sequence: TGCGCCAGCAGCGTGGGACAGGGAAATGAAAAACTGTTTTTT. It codes for CASSVGQGNEKLFF. The chain combines TRBV5-1 with TRBJ1-4, with TRBD1 matching over 9 bases. Losses at the gene ends were 4 bases for V and 5 bases for J; bases not matched to a gene: 3. The CDR3 loop spans 14 amino acids. Per germline, CDR1 SGHRS and CDR2 YFSETQ.

This clone appeared a single time. The gene calls are TRBV5-1 and TRBJ2-7; 8 positions agree with TRBD1. The trim removed 4 bases at V and 6 bases at J, leaving 15 bases unmatched. CDR1 and CDR2 from the germline V gene are SGHRS and YFSETQ. This CDR3 is 16 amino acids long. The CDR3 nucleotides are TGCGCCAGCAGCCCACAAGGACAGGGTGTCCGAGGCGAGCAGTACTTC. Amino acid sequence: CASSPQGQGVRGEQYF.

The rearrangement uses TRBV4-1 and TRBJ1-2; 7 nucleotides line up with TRBD1. CDR3 length equals 16 residues. Germline V lookup: CDR1 MGHRA, CDR2 YSYEKL. The junction had 10 bases not matched to a gene; V was cut back by 2 bases and J by 4 bases. The CDR3 DNA sequence: TGCGCCAGCAGCCAAAATCCCTCCGGGACAGCCTATGGCTACACCTTC. It yields the protein CASSQNPSGTAYGYTF.

The V and J genes are TRBV11-2 and TRBJ1-1; D might be TRBD1 (6 bases). The CDR3 spans 14 residues. CDR1 is SGHAT and CDR2 is FQNNGV in the germline V gene. Trimming removed 1 base at V and 5 bases at J, with 11 bases between. CDR3 sequence: CASSLAQGETEAFF. CDR3 DNA: TGTGCCAGCAGCTTAGCACAGGGAGAGACTGAAGCTTTCTTT.

This clone was recorded once. This chain links TRBV5-4 with TRBJ1-1, with unresolved D. Trimming stripped 2 bases from V and 4 bases from J, with 18 bases between. Germline values: CDR1 SGHNT, CDR2 YYREEE (reference sequence). CDR3 length equals 16 residues. This CDR3 is CASSFGPPAEFTEAFF. The CDR3 coding sequence is TGTGCCAGCAGCTTCGGCCCCCCAGCCGAGTTCACTGAAGCTTTCTTT.